This T cell receptor beta chain was sequenced for a study of post-analysis software for immune sequencing data. Study information: Disease trajectories encompassed relapsing-remitting, secondary progressive and progressive-relapsing multiple sclerosis.

Germline V lookup: CDR1 SGHKS, CDR2 YYEKEE (reference sequence). This CDR3 has 14 amino acids. Trimming took 0 bases from V and 8 from J, leaving 11 bases between them. Overall study findings and caveats: The study found TRBV5-6, TRBV5-1 and TRBV20-1 among about five TRBV segments more frequent in patients than controls. The study found significantly lower normalized Chao1 diversity in multiple sclerosis patients than in controls. Pronounced co-clustering by F measure was evident among identically batched samples.

The authors incorporated unique molecular identifiers into the TCR beta cDNA libraries. The yield from roughly 1 to 10 million T cells was roughly 500,000 cDNA molecules in total. TCRdb re-called the PCR reads through MiXCR, storing one row per CDR3 protein. This table holds about 460,000 distinct CDR3 sequences, over 35% found once. Turning to this clonotype: Its antigen is not known.

Sequenced: blood. The rearrangement joins TRBV5-5 to TRBJ1-4; no clear D gene. The TCR sequence derives from a girl aged 5 to 17 with multiple sclerosis. This CDR3 is CASSLDYSAEKLFF. The CDR3 coding sequence is TGTGCCAGCAGCTTGGACTACTCGGCGGAAAAACTGTTTTTT. Variable domain in full (rest from reference TRBV5-5 and TRBJ1-4): DAGVTQSPTHLIKTRGQQVTLRCSPISGHKSVSWYQQVLGQGPQFIFQYYEKEERGRGNFPDRFSARQFPNYSSELNVNALLLGDSALYLCASSLDYSAEKLFFGSGTQLSVL.